Listed below are T cell receptor beta chains from one sample, sequenced in a study of cytomegalovirus exposure and HLA in healthy donors. The data were produced by immunoSEQ multiplex PCR, yet TCRdb's version contains in-frame clones alone and is incomplete. The table includes 150,000 to 200,000 clones, 75% detected once. Sample: PBMCs. The receptors were gathered from a woman aged 40 to 55 in good health and CMV-seropositive. Each CDR3 is given with its conserved first and last residue. D genes are given only for firm matches. Clone size, where shown, is once, few, many, or a class for clones that have expanded.

v_gene	j_gene	d_gene	abundance	CDR3aa	CDR3nt
TRBV2	TRBJ2-7	TRBD2	-	CASSEEVAGDNEQYF	TGTGCCAGCAGTGAAGAGGTAGCGGGAGACAACGAGCAGTACTTC
TRBV5-1	TRBJ1-1	-	-	CASRSEEVSTEAFF	TGCGCCAGCAGAAGTGAGGAGGTTAGCACTGAAGCTTTCTTT
TRBV19	TRBJ1-2	TRBD1	-	CASSILRDRGYGYTF	TGTGCCAGTAGTATTTTAAGGGACAGGGGCTATGGCTACACCTTC
TRBV28	TRBJ1-5	TRBD1	-	CASSSSGTGPFRPQHF	TGTGCCAGCAGTTCTTCCGGGACAGGCCCTTTCCGGCCCCAGCATTTT
TRBV6-6	TRBJ1-4	-	-	CASRYPQGTTNEKLFF	TGTGCCAGCAGGTACCCTCAGGGCACAACTAATGAAAAACTGTTTTTT
TRBV7-2	TRBJ2-7	TRBD1	-	CASSVTGTGSSYEQYF	TGTGCCAGCAGCGTGACCGGGACAGGGAGCTCCTACGAGCAGTACTTC
TRBV10-3	TRBJ2-2	-	-	CAISRSLGELFF	TGTGCCATCAGCCGGTCCCTCGGGGAGCTGTTTTTT
TRBV7-6	TRBJ1-1	-	-	CASSLSGGVRNTEAFF	TGTGCCAGCAGCCTTAGCGGAGGGGTTCGGAACACTGAAGCTTTCTTT
TRBV18	TRBJ2-3	-	-	CASSPVRESTDTQYF	TGTGCCAGCTCACCTGTACGGGAAAGCACAGATACGCAGTATTTT
TRBV4-2	TRBJ2-1	TRBD2	-	CASSPVTSGVGYNEQFF	TGTGCCAGCAGCCCCGTAACGAGCGGGGTTGGATACAATGAGCAGTTCTTC
TRBV6-1	TRBJ2-2	-	-	CASSDGPQLHTGELFF	TGTGCCAGCAGTGACGGCCCACAGCTCCACACCGGGGAGCTGTTTTTT
TRBV28	TRBJ2-3	-	-	CASSSPSTDTQYF	TGTGCCAGCAGTTCCCCTAGCACAGATACGCAGTATTTT
TRBV4-2	TRBJ2-3	TRBD2	-	CASSYQTSGRMVDTQYF	TGTGCCAGCAGCTACCAAACTAGCGGGAGGATGGTAGATACGCAGTATTTT
TRBV6-1	TRBJ2-7	-	once	CAAGDRPHEQYF	TGTGCCGCGGGGGACAGGCCGCACGAGCAGTACTTC
TRBV7-9	TRBJ2-7	-	-	CASSVRGSSYEQYF	TGTGCCAGCAGCGTTAGAGGGAGTAGCTACGAGCAGTACTTC
TRBV28	TRBJ1-2	TRBD1	-	CASSSQGERGYTF	TGTGCCAGCAGTTCCCAGGGGGAACGAGGCTACACCTTC
TRBV5-1	TRBJ2-7	TRBD2	-	CASSLGDYNEQYF	TGCGCCAGCAGCTTGGGGGACTATAACGAGCAGTACTTC
TRBV19	TRBJ1-1	-	once	CASTVGRSFTEAFF	TGTGCCAGTACGGTTGGCAGGTCCTTCACTGAAGCTTTCTTT
TRBV5-4	TRBJ2-2	TRBD2	-	CAMSGTTRVTGELFF	TGTGCCATGAGCGGGACCACGAGGGTCACCGGGGAGCTGTTTTTT
TRBV28	TRBJ1-3	-	-	CASSLEGSGSGNTIYF	TGTGCCAGCAGTTTAGAAGGGTCGGGATCTGGAAACACCATATATTTT
TRBV28	TRBJ1-2	-	-	CASSLRRLGGYTF	TGTGCCAGCAGTTTACGCAGGCTTGGGGGCTACACCTTC
TRBV7-2	TRBJ1-6	-	-	CASSLGRQVNSPLHF	TGTGCCAGCAGCTTAGGGAGACAGGTTAATTCACCCCTCCACTTT
TRBV28	TRBJ1-2	-	-	CASSTSRGYTF	TGTGCCAGCAGTACTAGCCGCGGCTACACCTTC